The 20 T cell receptor beta chains reported below all come from one sample, sequenced in a study of T cell responses to AZD1222 COVID-19 vaccine. Assay: immunoSEQ multiplex PCR; the TCRdb copy retains only in-frame clones and omits some. Of 90,000 to 110,000 clones listed, 75% to 90% are singletons. The source was peripheral blood, collected 28 days after the second AZD1222 dose. The receptors here all came from an adult who received the AZD1222 COVID-19 vaccine.

The rearrangement joins TRBV7-6 to TRBJ2-7, with 8 bases identical to TRBD2. Trimming at V came to 3 bases and at J to 6 bases, leaving 7 bases not matched to a gene. Germline assignment: CDR1 SGHVS and CDR2 FNYEAQ. This CDR3 comprises 14 residues. CDR3 loop: CASSFTGLGAEQYF. In DNA form, the CDR3 reads TGTGCCAGCAGCTTTACGGGACTAGGGGCCGAGCAGTACTTC.

The gene calls are TRBV9 and TRBJ2-7; D call uncertain. The CDR3 is made up of 15 amino acids. Trimming removed 4 bases at V and 1 base at J, with 15 bases between. CDR1 SGDLS and CDR2 YYNGEE come from the germline V gene. For the CDR3, the DNA is TGTGCCAGCAGCCTAAGTACGGGCGGTTCCTACGAGCAGTACTTC. The encoded protein is CASSLSTGGSYEQYF.

The genes are TRBV6-1 and TRBJ2-5; D uncertain. Per the germline V gene, CDR1 is MNHNS and CDR2 is SASEGT. The CDR3 runs to 14 residues. V was trimmed by 0 bases and J by 1 base, leaving 6 bases between them. The CDR3 loop reads CASSEAGSQETQYF. In DNA form, the CDR3 reads TGTGCCAGCAGTGAAGCAGGCAGCCAAGAGACCCAGTACTTC.

The CDR3 region has the DNA TGTGCCAGCAGCATACGGACAGGTTCCTACAATGAGCAGTTCTTC. This encodes CASSIRTGSYNEQFF. The chain joins TRBV7-2 to TRBJ2-1; 7 nucleotides agree with TRBD1. This CDR3 has 15 amino acids. The germline CDR1 and CDR2 sequences are SGHTA and FQGNSA. J lost 1 base, V lost 5 bases, and 5 bases had no gene match.

The chain uses TRBV14 and TRBJ2-4; D is perhaps TRBD1 (6 bases). Looked up from germline, CDR1 is SGHDN and CDR2 is FVKESK. With 3 bases removed from V and 14 bases from J, the gap between germline ends came to 17 bases. This CDR3 is 13 amino acids long. The CDR3, as DNA: TGTGCCAGCAGCCAGCTCAGGGGTCTCCTCAAGTACTTC. Residues: CASSQLRGLLKYF.

As DNA, the CDR3 is TGTGCCAGCAGCTTAGCGCCGTTCAATGAGCAGTTCTTC. Protein: CASSLAPFNEQFF. The gene calls are TRBV7-2 and TRBJ2-1; D is uncertain. With 0 bases removed from V and 6 bases from J, the gap between germline ends came to 6 bases. Germline V lookup: CDR1 SGHTA, CDR2 FQGNSA. This CDR3 has 13 amino acids.

The chain employs TRBV5-1 and TRBJ1-2; 10 bases fit TRBD1. CDR1 is SGHRS and CDR2 is YFSETQ in the germline V gene. Trimming took 0 bases from V and 6 from J; bases not matched to a gene: 8. The CDR3 extends over 16 amino acids. The DNA of the CDR3 is TGCGCCAGCAGCTTGGCATATGGGACAGGGGTGAATGGCTACACCTTC. It encodes CASSLAYGTGVNGYTF.

The chain carries TRBV18 and TRBJ2-7; D is perhaps TRBD1 or TRBD2 (6 bases each). CDR3 length equals 15 residues. Trimming pared 3 bases from V and 3 bases from J, leaving 15 bases between. Germline CDR1 KGHSH, CDR2 LQKENI. The CDR3 loop is CASSPGQTGLYEQYF. Here the CDR3 DNA reads TGTGCCAGCTCACCCGGACAGACGGGACTCTACGAGCAGTACTTC.

The V and J genes are TRBV5-4 and TRBJ2-1; either TRBD1 or TRBD2 may fit D (5 bases each). The CDR3 consists of 13 residues. V was shortened by 3 bases and J by 7 bases, with 11 bases between the two germline ends. Per the germline V gene, CDR1 is SGHNT and CDR2 is YYREEE (reference sequence). The CDR3 sequence is CASSWDPENEQFF. In DNA form, the CDR3 reads TGTGCCAGCAGCTGGGACCCCGAGAATGAGCAGTTCTTC.

The V call is TRBV12-5, the J call TRBJ1-5, with D possibly TRBD1 on 5 matching bases. This CDR3 has 14 residues. V lost 2 bases and J lost 4, with 9 bases in between. CDR1 and CDR2 (germline): LGHNT, FRNRAP. For the CDR3, the DNA is TGTGCTAGTGGTTTGAGCCCAGGGAATCAGCCCCAGCATTTT. Its protein is CASGLSPGNQPQHF.

The chain links TRBV7-9 to TRBJ1-3, with D maybe TRBD1 (5 bases). This CDR3 is 16 amino acids long. Germline V lookup: CDR1 SEHNR, CDR2 FQNEAQ (reference sequence). V shed 1 base and J shed 0 bases, with 10 bases lying between them. The CDR3 here is CASSLGGAGSGNTIYF. CDR3 in DNA: TGTGCCAGCAGCTTAGGAGGGGCCGGCTCTGGAAACACCATATATTTT. Full variable domain (rest looked up from reference TRBV7-9 and TRBJ1-3): DTGVSQNPRHKITKRGQNVTFRCDPISEHNRLYWYRQTLGQGPEFLTYFQNEAQLEKSRLLSDRFSAERPKGSFSTLEIQRTEQGDSAMYLCASSLGGAGSGNTIYFGEGSWLTVV.

V is TRBV12-3 or TRBV12-4 and J is TRBJ1-5; unclear D gene. Trimming left V 7 bases short and J 1 base short, with 8 bases between. The CDR3 loop spans 13 amino acids. The CDR3 coding sequence is TGTGCCAGCACCCAAGGCAGCAATCAGCCCCAGCATTTT. Translation gives CASTQGSNQPQHF.

The chain uses TRBV19 and TRBJ2-7; no clear D. The CDR3 is made up of 14 amino acids. Germline V gives CDR1 LNHDA, CDR2 SQIVND (reference sequence). V lost 3 bases and J lost 0, with 9 bases in between. CDR3 DNA sequence: TGTGCCAGTAGTATTCGGAAGGACTCCTACGAGCAGTACTTC. It specifies CASSIRKDSYEQYF. Full variable domain (rest looked up from reference TRBV19 and TRBJ2-7): DGGITQSPKYLFRKEGQNVTLSCEQNLNHDAMYWYRQDPGQGLRLIYYSQIVNDFQKGDIAEGYSVSREKKESFPLTVTSAQKNPTAFYLCASSIRKDSYEQYFGPGTRLTVT.

The CDR3 DNA is TGTGCCTGGAGTCTTGGGGGTTTGAAGCCCCAGCATTTT. This gives the protein CAWSLGGLKPQHF. The rearrangement links TRBV30 to TRBJ1-5; a weak D match, TRBD1 (5 bases). The V gene lost 2 bases and the J gene lost 8 bases, with 13 bases spanning the gap. This CDR3 has 13 amino acids. Germline CDR1 GTSNPN, CDR2 SVGIG (reference sequence). Drawing the rest from reference TRBV30 and TRBJ1-5, the complete variable domain is SQTIHQWPATLVQPVGSPLSLECTVEGTSNPNLYWYRQAAGRGLQLLFYSVGIGQISSEVPQNLSASRPQDRQFILSSKKLLLSDSGFYLCAWSLGGLKPQHFGDGTRLSIL.

The genes are TRBV4-3 and TRBJ2-2, with TRBD2 as a possible D gene (6 bases). The V gene lost 2 bases and the J gene lost 1 base, with 8 bases spanning the gap. The CDR3 sequence is 15 residues long. Germline CDR1 is LGHNA and CDR2 is YSLEER. DNA for the CDR3: TGCGCCAGCAGCCAACTAGCGAAGAACACCGGGGAGCTGTTTTTT. Protein sequence: CASSQLAKNTGELFF.

The chain has TRBV18 and TRBJ1-4; maybe TRBD1 (6 bases). With 3 bases removed from V and 3 bases from J, the gap between germline ends came to 11 bases. The CDR3 runs 15 residues. Germline V CDR1 and CDR2: KGHSH, LQKENI. CDR3 loop: CASSPQGLANEKLFF. DNA of the CDR3: TGTGCCAGCTCACCGCAGGGGTTAGCTAATGAAAAACTGTTTTTT. Looking up the rest from reference TRBV18 and TRBJ1-4 gives the full variable domain: NAGVMQNPRHLVRRRGQEARLRCSPMKGHSHVYWYRQLPEEGLKFMVYLQKENIIDESGMPKERFSAEFPKEGPSILRIQQVVRGDSAAYFCASSPQGLANEKLFFGSGTQLSVL.

The J gene is TRBJ1-5, the V gene TRBV28; 12 bases are a match to TRBD1. The germline V gene encodes CDR1 MDHEN and CDR2 SYDVKM. The CDR3 runs 18 residues. DNA for the CDR3: TGTGGGACTTACCGGGGACAGGGGGCCACAATAGGCAATCAGCCCCAGCATTTT. Encoded protein: CGTYRGQGATIGNQPQHF.

In its sample, this clone was seen once. This sequence joins TRBV7-8 and TRBJ2-5, with 9 nucleotides matching TRBD1. The CDR3 has 15 amino acids. CDR1 is SGHVS and CDR2 is FQNEAQ in the germline V gene. The J segment lost 3 bases and the V segment lost 5 bases, leaving 7 bases of the junction unmatched. The DNA of the CDR3 is TGTGCCAGCAGCGAAACCGGGACAGGGAAAGAGACCCAGTACTTC. Its translation: CASSETGTGKETQYF.

This clone was counted once. The chain joins TRBV6-6 to TRBJ2-1, with D possibly called TRBD1 or TRBD2 (5 bases each). The V gene's germline CDR1 is MNHNY and CDR2 SVGAGI (reference sequence). The CDR3 spans 16 residues. V lost 6 bases and J 0 bases, leaving 15 bases between the germline ends. The CDR3 DNA is TGTGCCAGCAGATCGGGACGCGGAAGCTCCTACAATGAGCAGTTCTTC. Its protein is CASRSGRGSSYNEQFF.

This clone was detected once. The CDR3 bases are TGTGCCAGCAGTCCCGTCTCAGGTGTATACGAGCAGTACTTC. Amino acid sequence: CASSPVSGVYEQYF. The J gene is TRBJ2-7, the V gene TRBV6-5; D is uncertain. Per germline, CDR1 MNHEY and CDR2 SVGAGI. Trimming pared 5 bases from V and 4 bases from J, leaving 15 bases between. The CDR3 sequence is 14 residues long.